Reported below is one T cell receptor (beta chain). The target antigen is unknown. This entry is derived from a study of T cells in Graves' hyperthyroidism and ophthalmopathy. General observations from the study: Separation of ophthalmopathy from stable hyperthyroidism was achieved by a 13 V-J model.

This CDR3 has 15 amino acids. V was cut by 3 bases and J by 2 bases, with 13 bases left in between. CDR1 SGHAT and CDR2 FQNNGV come from the germline V gene. Regions amplified from RNA transcripts were the TCR beta CDR3 regions. Initially, a first-round RT-PCR of the TCR CDR3 employed the HTBI primer set. A single record per CDR3 protein comes from TCRdb applying MiXCR to the multiplex PCR reads. This sample carries some 460,000 distinct CDR3 sequences, 15% to 17% of them seen once, and the ten largest clones take 7.5% to 8%. Material for sequencing was blood. The source of this sequence is a woman aged 18-29 years with Graves' hyperthyroidism. The chain has TRBV11-2 and TRBJ1-1; TRBD1 is a possible D gene (6 bases). CDR3 nucleotide sequence: TGTGCCAGCAGCTTCAGTTACAGGGAAAACACTGAAGCTTTCTTT. Protein product: CASSFSYRENTEAFF.